Each of the 5 T cell receptor beta chains below was sequenced from the same sample in a study of type 1 and type 2 diabetes patients. Genomic DNA was the PCR template. Amplification of the beta chain CDR3 used 30 forward and 13 reverse multiplex primers. TCRdb redid the calling of the multiplex PCR reads with MiXCR, one entry per CDR3 protein. The sample contains about 250,000 distinct CDR3 sequences, approximately 45% of which appear only once. The sequencing input was peripheral blood mononuclear cells (PBMCs). All receptors derive from a young man with type 2 diabetes.

The rearrangement joins TRBV9 to TRBJ1-6, with a tentative D call TRBD1 (5 bases). Germline CDR1 is SGDLS and CDR2 is YYNGEE. The CDR3 has 13 amino acids. Trimming left V 7 bases short and J 3 bases short, with 8 bases between. The CDR3 coding sequence is TGTGCCAGCCGCAGGGTCTATAATTCACCCCTCCACTTT. Its translation is CASRRVYNSPLHF.

In the case of this clonotype: Mismatch with germline at one junction end may stem from a read error. The rearrangement joins TRBV6-2 or TRBV6-3 to TRBJ1-1; 7 positions match TRBD1. The germline gives CDR1 MNHEY, CDR2 SVGEGT. The CDR3 is 14 amino acids. CDR3 in DNA: TGTGCCAGCAGATACTGGGACAGTCACACTGAAGCTTTCTTT. Protein sequence: CASRYWDSHTEAFF.

The chain uses TRBV5-1 and TRBJ2-2; D unresolved. The CDR3 consists of 13 residues. With 1 base removed from V and 3 bases from J, the gap between germline ends came to 4 bases. Germline V gene data show CDR1 as SGHRS and CDR2 as YFSETQ. The CDR3 DNA follows: TGCGCCAGCAGCTTGCCATACACCGGGGAGCTGTTTTTT. Its protein is CASSLPYTGELFF.

The chain uses TRBV7-8 and TRBJ2-5; no definite D call. V dropped 4 bases and J dropped 2 bases, with 17 bases sitting between them. CDR1 and CDR2 (germline): SGHVS, FQNEAQ. The CDR3 runs to 16 residues. CDR3 protein: CASSYTPGLPQETQYF. The DNA of the CDR3 is TGTGCCAGCAGCTATACACCGGGTTTACCGCAAGAGACCCAGTACTTC.

The chain is built from TRBV28 and TRBJ1-1; unclear D gene. The CDR3 totals 13 residues. V shed 2 bases and J shed 7 bases, with 11 bases lying between them. CDR1 and CDR2 from the germline V gene are MDHEN and SYDVKM. CDR3: CASSLRSADEAFF. In DNA, the CDR3 is TGTGCCAGCAGTTTAAGGTCTGCCGATGAAGCTTTCTTT.